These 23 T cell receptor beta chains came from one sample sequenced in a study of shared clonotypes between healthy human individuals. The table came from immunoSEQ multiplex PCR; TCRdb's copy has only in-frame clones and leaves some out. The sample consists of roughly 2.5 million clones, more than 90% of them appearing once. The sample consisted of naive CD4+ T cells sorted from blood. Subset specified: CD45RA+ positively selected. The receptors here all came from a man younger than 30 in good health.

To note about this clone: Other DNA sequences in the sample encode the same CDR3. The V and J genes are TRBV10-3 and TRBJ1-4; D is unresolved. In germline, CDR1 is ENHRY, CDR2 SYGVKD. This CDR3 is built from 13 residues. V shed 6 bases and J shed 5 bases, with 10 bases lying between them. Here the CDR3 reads CAIRDGPNEKLFF. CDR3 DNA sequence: TGTGCCATCAGGGACGGCCCCAATGAAAAACTGTTTTTT.

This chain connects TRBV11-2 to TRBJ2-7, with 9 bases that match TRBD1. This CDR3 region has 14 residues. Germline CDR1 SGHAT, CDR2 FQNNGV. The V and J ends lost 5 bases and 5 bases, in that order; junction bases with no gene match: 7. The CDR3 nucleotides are TGTGCCAGCAGCCGGGACAGGGTAACCAACGAGCAGTACTTC. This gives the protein CASSRDRVTNEQYF. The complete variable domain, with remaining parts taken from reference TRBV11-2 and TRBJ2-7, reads EAGVAQSPRYKIIEKRQSVAFWCNPISGHATLYWYQQILGQGPKLLIQFQNNGVVDDSQLPKDRFSAERLKGVDSTLKIQPAKLEDSAVYLCASSRDRVTNEQYFGPGTRLTVT.

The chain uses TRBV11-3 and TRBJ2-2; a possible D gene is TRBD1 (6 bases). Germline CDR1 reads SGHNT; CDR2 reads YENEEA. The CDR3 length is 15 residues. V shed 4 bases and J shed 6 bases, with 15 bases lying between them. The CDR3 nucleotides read TGTGCCAGCAGCTCCCGGACAGAAAGGCCCGGGGAGCTGTTTTTT. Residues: CASSSRTERPGELFF.

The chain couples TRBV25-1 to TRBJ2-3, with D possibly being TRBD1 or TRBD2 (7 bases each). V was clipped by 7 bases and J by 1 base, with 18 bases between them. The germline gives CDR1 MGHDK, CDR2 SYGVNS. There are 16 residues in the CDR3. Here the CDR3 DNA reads TGTGCCAGCACAAAAACCAGGGGGGGCGGCACAGATACGCAGTATTTT. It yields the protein CASTKTRGGGTDTQYF.

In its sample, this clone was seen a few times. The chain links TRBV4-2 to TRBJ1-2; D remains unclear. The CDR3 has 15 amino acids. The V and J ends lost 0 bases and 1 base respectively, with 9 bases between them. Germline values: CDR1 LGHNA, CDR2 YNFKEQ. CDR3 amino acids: CASSQETDLNYGYTF. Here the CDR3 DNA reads TGTGCCAGCAGCCAAGAAACAGATCTTAACTATGGCTACACCTTC.

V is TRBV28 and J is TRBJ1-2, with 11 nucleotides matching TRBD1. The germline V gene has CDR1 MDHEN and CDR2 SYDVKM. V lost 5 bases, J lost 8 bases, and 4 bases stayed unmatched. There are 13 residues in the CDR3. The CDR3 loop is CASSPGQGDGYTF. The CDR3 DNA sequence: TGTGCCAGCAGTCCGGGACAGGGGGACGGCTACACCTTC.

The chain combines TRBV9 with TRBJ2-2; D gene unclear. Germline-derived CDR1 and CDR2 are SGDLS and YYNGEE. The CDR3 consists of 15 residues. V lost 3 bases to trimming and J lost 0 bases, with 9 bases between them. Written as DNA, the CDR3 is TGTGCCAGCAGCGCCGACGGAACGAACACCGGGGAGCTGTTTTTT. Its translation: CASSADGTNTGELFF.

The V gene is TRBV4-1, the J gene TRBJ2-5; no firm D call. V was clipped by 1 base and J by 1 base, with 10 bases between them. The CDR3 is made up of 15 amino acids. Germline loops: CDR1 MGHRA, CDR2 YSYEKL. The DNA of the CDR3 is TGCGCCAGCAGCCAAGGGGGAACAGCCCAAGAGACCCAGTACTTC. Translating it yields CASSQGGTAQETQYF.

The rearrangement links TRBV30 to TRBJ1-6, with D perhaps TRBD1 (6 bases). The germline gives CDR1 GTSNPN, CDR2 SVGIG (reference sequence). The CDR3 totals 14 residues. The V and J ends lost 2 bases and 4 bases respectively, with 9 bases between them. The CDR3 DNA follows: TGTGCCTGGAGTCCGGGACATTATAATTCACCCCTCCACTTT. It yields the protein CAWSPGHYNSPLHF. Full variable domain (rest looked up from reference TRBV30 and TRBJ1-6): SQTIHQWPATLVQPVGSPLSLECTVEGTSNPNLYWYRQAAGRGLQLLFYSVGIGQISSEVPQNLSASRPQDRQFILSSKKLLLSDSGFYLCAWSPGHYNSPLHFGNGTRLTVT.

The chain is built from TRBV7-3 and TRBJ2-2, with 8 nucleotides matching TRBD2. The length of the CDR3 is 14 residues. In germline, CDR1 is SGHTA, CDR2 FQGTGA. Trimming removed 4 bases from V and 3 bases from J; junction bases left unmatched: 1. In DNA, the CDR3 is TGTGCCAGCAGCTCGGGACTAGACACCGGGGAGCTGTTTTTT. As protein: CASSSGLDTGELFF. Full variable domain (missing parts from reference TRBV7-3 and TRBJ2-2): GAGVSQTPSNKVTEKGKYVELRCDPISGHTALYWYRQSLGQGPEFLIYFQGTGAADDSGLPNDRFFAVRPEGSVSTLKIQRTERGDSAVYLCASSSGLDTGELFFGEGSRLTVL.

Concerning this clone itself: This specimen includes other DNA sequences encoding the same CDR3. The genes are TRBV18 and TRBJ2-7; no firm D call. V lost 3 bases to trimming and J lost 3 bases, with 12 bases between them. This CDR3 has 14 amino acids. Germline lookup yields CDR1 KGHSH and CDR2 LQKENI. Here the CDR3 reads CASSPGRSSYEQYF. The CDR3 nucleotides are TGTGCCAGCTCACCCGGTAGGAGCAGCTACGAGCAGTACTTC.

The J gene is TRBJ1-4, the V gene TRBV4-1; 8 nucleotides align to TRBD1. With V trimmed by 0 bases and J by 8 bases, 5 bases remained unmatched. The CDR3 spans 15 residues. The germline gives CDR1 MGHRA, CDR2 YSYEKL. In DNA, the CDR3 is TGCGCCAGCAGCCAAGAGGACAGGGTTGGAGAAAAACTGTTTTTT. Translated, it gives CASSQEDRVGEKLFF.

The chain's CDR3 is CAWSVRGKPGYTF. The CDR3 DNA follows: TGTGCCTGGAGTGTACGGGGGAAGCCTGGCTACACCTTC. V usage is TRBV30 and J usage is TRBJ1-2; maybe TRBD1 (5 bases). CDR1 is GTSNPN and CDR2 is SVGIG in the germline V gene (reference sequence). This CDR3 contains 13 residues. Trimming took off 0 bases at V and 7 bases at J, with 12 bases between the two ends.

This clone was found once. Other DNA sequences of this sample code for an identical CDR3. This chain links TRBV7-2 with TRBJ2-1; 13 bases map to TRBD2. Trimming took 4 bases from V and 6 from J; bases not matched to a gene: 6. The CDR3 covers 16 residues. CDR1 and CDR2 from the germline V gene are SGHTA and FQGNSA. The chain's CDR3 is CASSSRLAGGGNEQFF. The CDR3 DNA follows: TGTGCCAGCAGCTCCAGACTAGCGGGAGGAGGCAATGAGCAGTTCTTC.

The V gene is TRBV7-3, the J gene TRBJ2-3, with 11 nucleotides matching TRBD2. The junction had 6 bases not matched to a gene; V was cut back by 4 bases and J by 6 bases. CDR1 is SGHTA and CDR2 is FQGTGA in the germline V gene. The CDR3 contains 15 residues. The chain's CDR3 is CASSSSGGTMDTQYF. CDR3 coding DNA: TGTGCCAGCAGCTCTAGCGGGGGGACCATGGATACGCAGTATTTT.

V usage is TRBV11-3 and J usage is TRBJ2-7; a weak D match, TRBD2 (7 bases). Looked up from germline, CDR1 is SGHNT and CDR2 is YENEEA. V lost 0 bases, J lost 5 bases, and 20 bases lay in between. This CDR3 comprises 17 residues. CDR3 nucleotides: TGTGCCAGCAGCTTAGATTTCCGGAGGGGGGGTGTCCACGAGCAGTACTTC. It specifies CASSLDFRRGGVHEQYF. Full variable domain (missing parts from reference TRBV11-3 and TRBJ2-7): EAGVVQSPRYKIIEKKQPVAFWCNPISGHNTLYWYLQNLGQGPELLIRYENEEAVDDSQLPKDRFSAERLKGVDSTLKIQPAELGDSAVYLCASSLDFRRGGVHEQYFGPGTRLTVT.

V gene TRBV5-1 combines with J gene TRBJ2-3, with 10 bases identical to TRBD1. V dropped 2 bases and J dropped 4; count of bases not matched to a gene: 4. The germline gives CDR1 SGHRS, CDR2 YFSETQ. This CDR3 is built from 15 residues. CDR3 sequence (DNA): TGCGCCAGCAGCTTTCCGGGACAGGGGTCAGATACGCAGTATTTT. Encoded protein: CASSFPGQGSDTQYF.

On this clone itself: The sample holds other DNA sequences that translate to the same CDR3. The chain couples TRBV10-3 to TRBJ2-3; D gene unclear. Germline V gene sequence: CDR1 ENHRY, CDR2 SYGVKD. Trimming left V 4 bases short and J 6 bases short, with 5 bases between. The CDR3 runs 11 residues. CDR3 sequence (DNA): TGTGCCATCAGTGCCGCGGATACGCAGTATTTT. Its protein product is CAISAADTQYF.

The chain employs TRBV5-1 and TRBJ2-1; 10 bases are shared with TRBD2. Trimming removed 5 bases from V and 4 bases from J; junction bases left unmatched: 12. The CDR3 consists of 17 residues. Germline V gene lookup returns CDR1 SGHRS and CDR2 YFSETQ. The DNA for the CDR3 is TGCGCCAGCAGGTTAACCGCCGGGACTAGCGATTACAATGAGCAGTTCTTC. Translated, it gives CASRLTAGTSDYNEQFF.

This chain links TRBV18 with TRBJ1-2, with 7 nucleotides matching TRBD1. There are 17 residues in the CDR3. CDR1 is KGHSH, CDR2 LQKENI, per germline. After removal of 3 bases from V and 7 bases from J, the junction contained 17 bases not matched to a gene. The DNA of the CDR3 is TGTGCCAGCTCACCCTCTCATGTGCTCGACAGGGAAGGTGGCTACACCTTC. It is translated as CASSPSHVLDREGGYTF.

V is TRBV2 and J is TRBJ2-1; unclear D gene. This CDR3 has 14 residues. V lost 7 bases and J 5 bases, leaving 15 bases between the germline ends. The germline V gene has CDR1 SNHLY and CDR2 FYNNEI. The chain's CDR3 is CASTKRSENNEQFF. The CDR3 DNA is TGTGCCAGCACCAAGAGGTCCGAGAACAATGAGCAGTTCTTC.

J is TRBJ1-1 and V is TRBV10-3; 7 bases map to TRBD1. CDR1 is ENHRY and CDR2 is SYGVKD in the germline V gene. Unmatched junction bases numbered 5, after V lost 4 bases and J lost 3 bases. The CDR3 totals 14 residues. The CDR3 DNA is TGTGCCATCAGTGTAACCAGGGGGGACACTGAAGCTTTCTTT. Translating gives CAISVTRGDTEAFF.

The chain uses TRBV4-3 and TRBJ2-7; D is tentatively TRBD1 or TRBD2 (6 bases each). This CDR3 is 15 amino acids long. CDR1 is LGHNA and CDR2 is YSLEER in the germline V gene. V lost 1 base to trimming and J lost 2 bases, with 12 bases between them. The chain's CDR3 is CASSQVGGTTYEQYF. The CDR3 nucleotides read TGCGCCAGCAGCCAAGTCGGCGGGACAACCTACGAGCAGTACTTC.